This T cell receptor beta chain is drawn from a study of response to subunit inactivated influenza vaccine. TCRdb re-called the RT-PCR reads with MiXCR, one entry per CDR3 protein. The sample has about 520,000 distinct CDR3 sequences, roughly 7.9% seen once; the top ten hold 13%. This CDR3 spans 15 amino acids. Per the germline V gene, CDR1 is MNHEY and CDR2 is SVGAGI. V lost 2 bases to trimming and J lost 2 bases, with 12 bases between them. The chain recombines TRBV6-5 with TRBJ1-2; possibly TRBD1 for D (6 bases). Material: PBMCs from blood, obtained roughly 24 months after vaccination. The source of this sequence is a man aged 45-69 years who received an inactivated influenza vaccine. CDR3 in amino acids: CASSYLPQGNYGYTF. CDR3 nucleotides: TGTGCCAGCAGTTACCTCCCGCAGGGGAACTATGGCTACACCTTC.